This T cell receptor (beta chain) stems from a study of cytomegalovirus exposure and HLA in healthy donors. Germline-derived CDR1 and CDR2 are SNHLY and FYNNEI. The V and J ends lost 6 bases and 5 bases respectively, with 10 bases between them. This CDR3 contains 12 residues. Both 60 Vbeta primers and 13 Jbeta primers went into the PCR. Profiling relied on immunoSEQ multiplex PCR, and the TCRdb table lists in-frame clones only, not all of them. This sample has roughly 130,000 clones, with just under 80% found just once. The source is a man younger than 45 in good health and CMV-seronegative. Sequenced: PBMCs. The rearrangement links TRBV2 to TRBJ2-5; D is possibly TRBD1 (6 bases). This chain's CDR3 is CASRAGAETQYF. CDR3 nucleotides: TGTGCCAGCAGGGCAGGGGCTGAGACCCAGTACTTC.